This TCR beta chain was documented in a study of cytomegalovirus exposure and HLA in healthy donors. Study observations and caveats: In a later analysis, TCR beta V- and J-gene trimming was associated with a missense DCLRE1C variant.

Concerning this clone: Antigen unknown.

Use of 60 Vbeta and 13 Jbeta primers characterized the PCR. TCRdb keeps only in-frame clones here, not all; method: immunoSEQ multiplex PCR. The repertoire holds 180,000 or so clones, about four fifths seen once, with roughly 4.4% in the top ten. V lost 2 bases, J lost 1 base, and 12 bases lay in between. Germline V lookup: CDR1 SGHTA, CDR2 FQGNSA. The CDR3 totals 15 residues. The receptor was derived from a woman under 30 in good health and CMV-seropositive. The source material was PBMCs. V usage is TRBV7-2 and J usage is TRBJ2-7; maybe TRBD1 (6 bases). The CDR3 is CASSLSPDRSYEQYF. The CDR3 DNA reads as TGTGCCAGCAGCTTAAGCCCAGACAGGTCCTACGAGCAGTACTTC. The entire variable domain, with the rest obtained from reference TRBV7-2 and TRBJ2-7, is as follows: GAGVSQSPSNKVTEKGKDVELRCDPISGHTALYWYRQSLGQGLEFLIYFQGNSAPDKSGLPSDRFSAERTGGSVSTLTIQRTQQEDSAVYLCASSLSPDRSYEQYFGPGTRLTVT.